Detailed here is one TCR beta chain. These data originate in a study of blood T cell repertoires in COVID-19. Study-level background: COVID-19 samples collected from the United States, Italy and Spain covered acute and convalescent phases.

Trimming stripped 3 bases from V and 1 base from J, with 9 bases between. This CDR3 contains 14 residues. Germline CDR1 and CDR2: SEHNR and FQNEAQ (reference sequence). How the authors handled the data: How many nucleated cells were present was estimated from reference gene primer amplification. Libraries were prepared by immunoSEQ multiplex PCR; TCRdb keeps only in-frame clonotypes and omits some of them. That table is the source of V, J and clone size, and D and trimming were worked out from the DNA. The table records about 210,000 clones, 80% of them present only once. The TCR originated in a man aged 60-69 years with acute or convalescent COVID-19. The chain has TRBV7-9 and TRBJ1-1, with a tentative D call TRBD1 (5 bases). Sequencing was done on a sample of peripheral blood. The CDR3 loop is CASSLGPTNTEAFF. The CDR3 nucleotides read TGTGCCAGCAGCTTGGGGCCCACGAACACTGAAGCTTTCTTT.